The entry below describes one T cell receptor beta chain. Its specificity is unknown. This table comes from immunoSEQ multiplex PCR, and its TCRdb copy is limited to in-frame clones, with some not included. The data contain about 1,100 clones, 37% of them singletons. The CDR3 length is 14 residues. Trimming took off 1 base at V and 4 bases at J, with 11 bases between the two ends. Germline lookup yields CDR1 MGHRA and CDR2 YSYEKL. The data derive from a study of T cells in localized non-small cell lung cancer. Whole-study findings and limits: Turning up in adjacent lung were a median approximately 60 of the top 100 tumor clones. Uninvolved adjacent lung had more T cell clonality than any other tissue, topping tumor. Since sequencing was restricted to only one region of the tumor, intratumor heterogeneity remains a possibility. Prolonged overall survival went with higher T cell density in the blood.

The chain links TRBV4-1 to TRBJ2-7; no clear D. Here the sequenced sample was normal lung tissue next to the tumor, taken before any cancer treatment. This TCR derives from a woman aged 35 to 70 with stage II squamous cell lung carcinoma. The CDR3 reads CASSQGLFSYEQYF. The CDR3 DNA reads TGCGCCAGCAGCCAAGGACTGTTCAGTTACGAGCAGTACTTC.